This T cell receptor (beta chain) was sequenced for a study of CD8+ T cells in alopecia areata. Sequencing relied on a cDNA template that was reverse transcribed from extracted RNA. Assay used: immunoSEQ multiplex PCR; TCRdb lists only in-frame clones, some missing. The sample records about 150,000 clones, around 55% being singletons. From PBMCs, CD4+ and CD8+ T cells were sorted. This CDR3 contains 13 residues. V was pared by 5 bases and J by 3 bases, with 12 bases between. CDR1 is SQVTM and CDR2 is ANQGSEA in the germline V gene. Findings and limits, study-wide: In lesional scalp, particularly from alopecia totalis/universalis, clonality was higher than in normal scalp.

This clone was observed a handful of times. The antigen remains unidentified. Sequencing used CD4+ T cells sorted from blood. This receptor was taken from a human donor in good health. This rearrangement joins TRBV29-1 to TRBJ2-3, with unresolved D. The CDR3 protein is CSVSETGTDTQYF. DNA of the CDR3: TGCAGCGTTAGCGAGACTGGAACAGATACGCAGTATTTT.